The clone carrying this TCR beta chain was observed a handful of times. Its matching antigen is unknown. This CDR3 region has 16 residues. The V end was cut by 3 bases, the J end by 0 bases, with 12 bases between. The germline CDR1 and CDR2 sequences are MNHNS and SASEGT. Using its own MiXCR run on the 5' RACE reads, TCRdb lists one record per CDR3 protein. This repertoire shows about 260,000 distinct CDR3 sequences, around 18% found once; its top ten account for 7.5% to 9.5%. This entry is derived from a study of CD8 T cells in ankylosing spondylitis. Notes on the study in general: A TCR beta motif made of fewer than ten highly homologous variants seemed typical of ankylosing spondylitis blood.

The origin of this receptor is a male donor with ankylosing spondylitis or in good health (not recorded which). The chain couples TRBV6-1 to TRBJ1-5, with D possibly matching TRBD1 (5 bases). Sequencing used blood, either unsorted or a sorted T cell fraction (not recorded which). In DNA form, the CDR3 reads TGTGCCAGCAGTGAGGGGCGGTGGAATAGCAATCAGCCCCAGCATTTT. As protein: CASSEGRWNSNQPQHF.